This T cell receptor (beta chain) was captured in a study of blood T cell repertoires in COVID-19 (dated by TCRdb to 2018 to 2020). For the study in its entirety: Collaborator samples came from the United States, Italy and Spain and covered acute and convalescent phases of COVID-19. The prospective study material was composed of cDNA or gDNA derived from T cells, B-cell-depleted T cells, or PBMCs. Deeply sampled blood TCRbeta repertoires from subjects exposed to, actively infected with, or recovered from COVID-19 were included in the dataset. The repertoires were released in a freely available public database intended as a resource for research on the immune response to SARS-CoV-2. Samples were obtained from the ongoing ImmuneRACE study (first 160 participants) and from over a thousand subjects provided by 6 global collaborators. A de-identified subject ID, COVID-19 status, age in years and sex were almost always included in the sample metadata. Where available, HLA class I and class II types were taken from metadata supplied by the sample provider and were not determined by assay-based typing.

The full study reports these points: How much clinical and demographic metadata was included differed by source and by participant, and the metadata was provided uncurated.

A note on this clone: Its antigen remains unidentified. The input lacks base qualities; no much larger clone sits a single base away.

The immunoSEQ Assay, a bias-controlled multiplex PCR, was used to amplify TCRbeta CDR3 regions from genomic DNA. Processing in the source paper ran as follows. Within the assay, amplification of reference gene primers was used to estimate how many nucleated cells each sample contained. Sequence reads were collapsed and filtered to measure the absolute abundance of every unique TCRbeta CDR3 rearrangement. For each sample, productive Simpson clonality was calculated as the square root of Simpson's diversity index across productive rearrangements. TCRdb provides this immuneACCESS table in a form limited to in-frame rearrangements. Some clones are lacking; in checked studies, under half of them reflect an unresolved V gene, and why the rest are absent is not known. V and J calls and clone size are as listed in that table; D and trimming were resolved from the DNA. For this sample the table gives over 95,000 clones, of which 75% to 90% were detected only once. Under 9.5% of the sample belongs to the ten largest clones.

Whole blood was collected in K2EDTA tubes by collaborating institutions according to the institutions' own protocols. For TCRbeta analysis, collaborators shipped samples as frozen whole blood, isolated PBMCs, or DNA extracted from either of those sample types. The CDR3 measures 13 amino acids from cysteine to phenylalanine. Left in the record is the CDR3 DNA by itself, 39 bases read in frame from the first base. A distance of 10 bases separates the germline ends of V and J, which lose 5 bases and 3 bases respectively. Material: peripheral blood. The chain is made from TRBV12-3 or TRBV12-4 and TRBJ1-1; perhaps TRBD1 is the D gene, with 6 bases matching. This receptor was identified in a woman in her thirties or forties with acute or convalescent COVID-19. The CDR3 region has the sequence CASSNREHTEAFF. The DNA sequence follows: TGTGCCAGCAGTAACAGGGAACACACTGAAGCTTTCTTT.